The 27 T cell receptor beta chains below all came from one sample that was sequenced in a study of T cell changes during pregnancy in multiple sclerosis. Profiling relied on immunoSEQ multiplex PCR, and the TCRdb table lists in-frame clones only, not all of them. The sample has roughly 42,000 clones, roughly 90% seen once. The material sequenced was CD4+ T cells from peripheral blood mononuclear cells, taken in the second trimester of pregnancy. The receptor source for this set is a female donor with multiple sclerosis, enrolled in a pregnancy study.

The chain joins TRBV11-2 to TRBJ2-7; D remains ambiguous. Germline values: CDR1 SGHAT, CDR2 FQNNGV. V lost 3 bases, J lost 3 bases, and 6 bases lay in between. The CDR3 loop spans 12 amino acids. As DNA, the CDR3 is TGTGCCAGCAGCTTTGGTAGCTACGAGCAGTACTTC. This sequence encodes CASSFGSYEQYF.

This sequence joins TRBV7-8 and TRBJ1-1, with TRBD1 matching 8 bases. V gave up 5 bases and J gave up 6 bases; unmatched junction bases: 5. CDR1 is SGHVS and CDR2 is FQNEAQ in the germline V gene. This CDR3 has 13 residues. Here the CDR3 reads CASSRDRGAEAFF. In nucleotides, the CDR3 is TGTGCCAGCAGCCGAGACAGGGGCGCTGAAGCTTTCTTT.

CDR3: CASRQGMGGTDTQYF. CDR3 DNA: TGTGCCAGCAGACAGGGTATGGGGGGCACAGATACGCAGTATTTT. The chain carries TRBV28 and TRBJ2-3, with D possibly TRBD1 on 6 matching bases. V lost 6 bases, J lost 1 base, and 14 bases lay in between. CDR1 and CDR2 (germline): MDHEN, SYDVKM. The CDR3 has 15 amino acids.

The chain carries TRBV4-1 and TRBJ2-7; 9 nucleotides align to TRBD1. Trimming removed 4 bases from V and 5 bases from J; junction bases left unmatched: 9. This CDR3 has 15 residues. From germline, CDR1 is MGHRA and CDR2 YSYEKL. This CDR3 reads CASSRTGTGINEQYF. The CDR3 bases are TGCGCCAGCAGCCGGACCGGGACAGGGATAAACGAGCAGTACTTC.

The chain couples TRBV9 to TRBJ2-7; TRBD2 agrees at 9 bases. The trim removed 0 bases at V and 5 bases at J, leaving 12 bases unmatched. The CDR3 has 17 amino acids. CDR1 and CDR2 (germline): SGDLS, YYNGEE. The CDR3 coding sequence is TGTGCCAGCAGCGTAGCCCCCGGGGGACTAGCCCCTGACGAGCAGTACTTC. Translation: CASSVAPGGLAPDEQYF.

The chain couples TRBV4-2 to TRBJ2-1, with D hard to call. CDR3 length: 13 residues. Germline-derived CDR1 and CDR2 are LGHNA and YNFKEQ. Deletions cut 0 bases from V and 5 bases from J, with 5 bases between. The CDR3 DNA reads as TGTGCCAGCAGCCAAGATTCGGACAATGAGCAGTTCTTC. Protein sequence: CASSQDSDNEQFF.

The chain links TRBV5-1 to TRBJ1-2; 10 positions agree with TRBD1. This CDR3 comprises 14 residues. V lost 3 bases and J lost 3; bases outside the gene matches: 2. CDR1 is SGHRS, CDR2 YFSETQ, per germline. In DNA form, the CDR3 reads TGCGCCAGCAGCTGGGGGACAGGGGACTATGGCTACACCTTC. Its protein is CASSWGTGDYGYTF.

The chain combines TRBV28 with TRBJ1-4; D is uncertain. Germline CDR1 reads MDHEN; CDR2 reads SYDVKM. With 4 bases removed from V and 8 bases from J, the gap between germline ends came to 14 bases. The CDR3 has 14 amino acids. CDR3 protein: CASSSVIWREKLFF. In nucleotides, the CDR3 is TGTGCCAGCAGTTCGGTCATCTGGAGGGAAAAACTGTTTTTT. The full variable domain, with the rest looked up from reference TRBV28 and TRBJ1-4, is DVKVTQSSRYLVKRTGEKVFLECVQDMDHENMFWYRQDPGLGLRLIYFSYDVKMKEKGDIPEGYSVSREKKERFSLILESASTNQTSMYLCASSSVIWREKLFFGSGTQLSVL.

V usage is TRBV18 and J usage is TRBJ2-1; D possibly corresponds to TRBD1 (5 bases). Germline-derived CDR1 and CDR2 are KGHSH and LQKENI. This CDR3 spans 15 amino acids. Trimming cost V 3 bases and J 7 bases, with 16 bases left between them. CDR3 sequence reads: CASSPSQGSFNEQFF. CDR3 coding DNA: TGTGCCAGCTCACCGAGCCAGGGATCATTTAATGAGCAGTTCTTC. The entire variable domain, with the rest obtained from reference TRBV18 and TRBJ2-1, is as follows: NAGVMQNPRHLVRRRGQEARLRCSPMKGHSHVYWYRQLPEEGLKFMVYLQKENIIDESGMPKERFSAEFPKEGPSILRIQQVVRGDSAAYFCASSPSQGSFNEQFFGPGTRLTVL.

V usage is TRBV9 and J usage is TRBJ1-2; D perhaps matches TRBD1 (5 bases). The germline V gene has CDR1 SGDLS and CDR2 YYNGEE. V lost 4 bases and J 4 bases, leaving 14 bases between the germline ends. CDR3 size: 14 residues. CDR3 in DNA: TGTGCCAGCAGCCTTACCGGGACTTCCTATGGCTACACCTTC. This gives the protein CASSLTGTSYGYTF.

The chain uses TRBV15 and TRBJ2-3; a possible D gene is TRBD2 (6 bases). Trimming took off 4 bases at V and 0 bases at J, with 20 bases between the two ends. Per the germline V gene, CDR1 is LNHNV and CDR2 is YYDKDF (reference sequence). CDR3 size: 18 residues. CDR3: CATSMGLWGGASTDTQYF. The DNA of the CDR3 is TGTGCCACCAGCATGGGGCTTTGGGGCGGGGCTAGCACAGATACGCAGTATTTT.

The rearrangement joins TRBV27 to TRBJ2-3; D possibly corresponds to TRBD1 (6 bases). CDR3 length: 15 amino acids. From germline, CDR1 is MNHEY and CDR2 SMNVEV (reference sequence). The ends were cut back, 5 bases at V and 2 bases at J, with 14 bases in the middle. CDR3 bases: TGTGCCAGCAGTCTAACAGGGCGCCCCACAGATACGCAGTATTTT. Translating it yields CASSLTGRPTDTQYF.

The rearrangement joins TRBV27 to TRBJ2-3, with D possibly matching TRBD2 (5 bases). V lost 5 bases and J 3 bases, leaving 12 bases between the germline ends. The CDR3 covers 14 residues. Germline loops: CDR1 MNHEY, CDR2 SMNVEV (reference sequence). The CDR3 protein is CASSPTWRTDTQYF. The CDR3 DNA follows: TGTGCCAGCAGTCCCACCTGGAGGACAGATACGCAGTATTTT.

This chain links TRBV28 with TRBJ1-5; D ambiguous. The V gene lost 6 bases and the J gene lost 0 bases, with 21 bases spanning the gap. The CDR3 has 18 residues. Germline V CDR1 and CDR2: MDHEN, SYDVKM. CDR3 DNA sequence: TGTGCCAGCAGCAAAAGACTACACACCCCAGATAGCAATCAGCCCCAGCATTTT. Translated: CASSKRLHTPDSNQPQHF.

For the CDR3, the DNA is TGTGCCAGCAGTGAAGAAAGGCTAGCGGGGATCTACAATGAGCAGTTCTTC. Its protein product is CASSEERLAGIYNEQFF. V and J are TRBV2 and TRBJ2-1, with 9 bases matching TRBD2. CDR1 is SNHLY and CDR2 is FYNNEI in the germline V gene. There are 17 residues in the CDR3. J gave up 3 bases and V 1 base, and 7 bases lay outside the gene matches. Full variable domain (outside the CDR3, taken from reference TRBV2 and TRBJ2-1): EPEVTQTPSHQVTQMGQEVILRCVPISNHLYFYWYRQILGQKVEFLVSFYNNEISEKSEIFDDQFSVERPDGSNFTLKIRSTKLEDSAMYFCASSEERLAGIYNEQFFGPGTRLTVL.

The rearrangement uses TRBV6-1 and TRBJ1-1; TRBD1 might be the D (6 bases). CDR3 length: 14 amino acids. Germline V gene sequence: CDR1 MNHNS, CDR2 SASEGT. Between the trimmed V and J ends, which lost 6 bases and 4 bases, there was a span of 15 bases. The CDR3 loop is CASRTSGESTEAFF. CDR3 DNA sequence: TGTGCCAGCAGAACGTCAGGGGAGAGCACTGAAGCTTTCTTT.

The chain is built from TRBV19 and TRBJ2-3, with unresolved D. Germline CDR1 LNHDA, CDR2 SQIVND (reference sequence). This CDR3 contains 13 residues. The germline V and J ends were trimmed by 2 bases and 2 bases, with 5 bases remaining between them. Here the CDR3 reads CASSIFVTDTQYF. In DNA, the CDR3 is TGTGCCAGTAGTATATTCGTCACAGATACGCAGTATTTT.

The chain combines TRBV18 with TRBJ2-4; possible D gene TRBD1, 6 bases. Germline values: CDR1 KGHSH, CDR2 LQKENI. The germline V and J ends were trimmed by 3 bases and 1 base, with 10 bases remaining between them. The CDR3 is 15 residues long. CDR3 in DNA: TGTGCCAGCTCACCTCGGACAGAGGCCAAAAACATTCAGTACTTC. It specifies CASSPRTEAKNIQYF.

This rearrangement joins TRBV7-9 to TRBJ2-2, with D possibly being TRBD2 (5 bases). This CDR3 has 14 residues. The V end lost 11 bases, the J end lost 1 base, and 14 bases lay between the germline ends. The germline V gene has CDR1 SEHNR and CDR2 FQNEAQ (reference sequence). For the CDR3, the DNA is TGTGCCGGAAAAGAGGAGGAGAACACCGGGGAGCTGTTTTTT. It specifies CAGKEEENTGELFF.

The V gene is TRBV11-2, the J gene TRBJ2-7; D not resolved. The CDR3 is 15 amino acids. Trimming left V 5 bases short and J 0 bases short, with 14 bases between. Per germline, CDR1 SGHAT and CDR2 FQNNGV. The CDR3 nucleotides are TGTGCCAGCAGCCCAGGCTTGATGGGCTCCTACGAGCAGTACTTC. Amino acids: CASSPGLMGSYEQYF.

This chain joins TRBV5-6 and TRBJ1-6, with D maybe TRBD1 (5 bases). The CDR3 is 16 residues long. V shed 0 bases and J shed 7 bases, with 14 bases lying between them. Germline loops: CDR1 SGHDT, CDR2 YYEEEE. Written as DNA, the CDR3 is TGTGCCAGCAGCTTGGGGCAGGGAAGGTTGAATTCACCCCTCCACTTT. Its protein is CASSLGQGRLNSPLHF.

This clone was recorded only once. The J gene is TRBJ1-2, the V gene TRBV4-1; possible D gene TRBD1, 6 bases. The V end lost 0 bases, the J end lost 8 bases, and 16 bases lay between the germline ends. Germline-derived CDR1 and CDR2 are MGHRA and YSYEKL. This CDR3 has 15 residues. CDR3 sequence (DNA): TGCGCCAGCAGCCAAGAGTCGCAGGGGATTTTAGGCTACACCTTC. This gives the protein CASSQESQGILGYTF.

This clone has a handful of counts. The CDR3 DNA is TGTGCCAGCAGGACAGGGGGGAACCACTACGAGCAGTACTTC. This sequence encodes CASRTGGNHYEQYF. V gene TRBV6-5 combines with J gene TRBJ2-7; 9 nucleotides align to TRBD1. The CDR3 contains 14 residues. V was clipped by 6 bases and J by 3 bases; unmatched bases: 6. Germline loops: CDR1 MNHEY, CDR2 SVGAGI.

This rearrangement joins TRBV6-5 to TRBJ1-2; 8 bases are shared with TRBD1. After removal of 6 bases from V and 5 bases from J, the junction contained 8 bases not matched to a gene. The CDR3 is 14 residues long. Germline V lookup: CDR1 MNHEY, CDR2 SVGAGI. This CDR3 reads CASRHGTGVYGYTF. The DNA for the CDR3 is TGTGCCAGCAGGCACGGGACAGGTGTTTATGGCTACACCTTC.

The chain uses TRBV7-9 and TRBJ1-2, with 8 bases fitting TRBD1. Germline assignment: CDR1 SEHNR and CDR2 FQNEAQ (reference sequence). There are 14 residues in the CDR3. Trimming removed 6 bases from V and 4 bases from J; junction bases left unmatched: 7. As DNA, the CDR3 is TGTGCCAGCAGACCAACCGGGACAGGCTATGGCTACACCTTC. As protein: CASRPTGTGYGYTF.

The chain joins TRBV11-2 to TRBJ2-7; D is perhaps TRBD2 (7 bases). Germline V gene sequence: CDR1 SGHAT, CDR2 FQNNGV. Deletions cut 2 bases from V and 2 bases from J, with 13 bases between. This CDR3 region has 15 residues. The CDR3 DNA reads TGTGCCAGCAGCTTATCCGAGGGGGGGCCCTACGAGCAGTACTTC. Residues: CASSLSEGGPYEQYF.

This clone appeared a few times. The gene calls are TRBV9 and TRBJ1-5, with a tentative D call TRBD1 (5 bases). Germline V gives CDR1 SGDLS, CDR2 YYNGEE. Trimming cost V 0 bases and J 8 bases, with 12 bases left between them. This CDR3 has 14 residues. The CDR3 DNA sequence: TGTGCCAGCAGCGTAGGGGTGTCGGGGGAGCCCCAGCATTTT. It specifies CASSVGVSGEPQHF.